Shown below are 32 T cell receptor beta chains from a single sample sequenced in a study of blood T cells in healthy people across ages. Then a second PCR, running roughly 7 to 11 cycles, was carried out with a sample-barcoded 5' primer and a J-beta primer mix. TCRdb reprocessed the 5' RACE reads via MiXCR and lists one record per CDR3 protein. The repertoire consists of about 1.5 million distinct CDR3 sequences, with roughly 43% occurring once and the leading ten covering approximately 4.1%. The specimen was blood. These receptors originate from a woman under 30 in good health.

The V gene is TRBV5-1, the J gene TRBJ1-2; D is undetermined. Trimming pared 1 base from V and 4 bases from J, leaving 14 bases between. CDR3 length: 15 amino acids. In germline, CDR1 is SGHRS, CDR2 YFSETQ. CDR3 sequence: CASSLSWDARYGYTF. The CDR3 DNA follows: TGCGCCAGCAGCTTGAGCTGGGATGCTCGCTATGGCTACACCTTC.

This clonotype was seen more than once but under ten times. The chain recombines TRBV6-2 or TRBV6-3 with TRBJ2-7; possibly TRBD2 for D (6 bases). This CDR3 comprises 12 residues. Per the germline V gene, CDR1 is MNHEY and CDR2 is SVGEGT. Trimming pared 4 bases from V and 3 bases from J, leaving 7 bases between. The CDR3 protein is CASSWRVYEQYF. Written as DNA, the CDR3 is TGTGCCAGCAGTTGGAGGGTCTACGAGCAGTACTTC.

The chain combines TRBV7-2 with TRBJ1-6; 7 bases match TRBD1. The CDR3 spans 15 residues. Germline V gives CDR1 SGHTA, CDR2 FQGNSA. The junction had 4 bases not matched to a gene; V was cut back by 1 base and J by 7 bases. In DNA, the CDR3 is TGTGCCAGCAGCTTAGAAAGGGGGCGGAATTCACCCCTCCACTTT. Its protein is CASSLERGRNSPLHF.

This clonotype was counted many times. The rearrangement links TRBV7-9 to TRBJ2-7; the D call may be TRBD1 or TRBD2 (5 bases each). Trimming stripped 8 bases from V and 3 bases from J, with 17 bases between. The CDR3 contains 14 residues. The germline V gene encodes CDR1 SEHNR and CDR2 FQNEAQ (reference sequence). The CDR3 is CASSYRDRYYEQYF. The CDR3 DNA sequence: TGTGCCAGCTCCTACCGGGACCGCTACTACGAGCAGTACTTC.

The J gene is TRBJ2-3, the V gene TRBV6-2 or TRBV6-3, with D perhaps matching TRBD1 (6 bases). This CDR3 region has 13 residues. The V gene lost 7 bases and the J gene lost 3 bases, with 11 bases spanning the gap. Germline V gives CDR1 MNHEY, CDR2 SVGEGT. CDR3 coding DNA: TGTGCCAGCAATTCACAGGGAACAGATACGCAGTATTTT. It specifies CASNSQGTDTQYF.

The CDR3 DNA follows: TGTGCCAGCAGCCTACGACAAGGGATTCGCCAAGAGACCCAGTACTTC. This encodes CASSLRQGIRQETQYF. The rearrangement links TRBV5-6 to TRBJ2-5; no firm D call. Between the trimmed V and J ends, which lost 4 bases and 1 base, there was a span of 17 bases. The CDR3 spans 16 residues. Germline V gives CDR1 SGHDT, CDR2 YYEEEE. Supplemented by reference TRBV5-6 and TRBJ2-5, the full variable domain reads DAGVTQSPTHLIKTRGQQVTLRCSPKSGHDTVSWYQQALGQGPQFIFQYYEEEERQRGNFPDRFSGHQFPNYSSELNVNALLLGDSALYLCASSLRQGIRQETQYFGPGTRLLVL.

The gene calls are TRBV7-2 and TRBJ2-7; weak D call: TRBD2 (7 bases). The germline CDR1 and CDR2 sequences are SGHTA and FQGNSA. V lost 1 base, J lost 2 bases, and 15 bases lay in between. This CDR3 region has 16 residues. CDR3 nucleotides: TGTGCCAGCAGCTTAGTGGGGGGGGCCATCACCTACGAGCAGTACTTC. It yields the protein CASSLVGGAITYEQYF.

V and J are TRBV6-1 and TRBJ2-7; D perhaps matches TRBD2 (6 bases). V lost 2 bases to trimming and J lost 7 bases, with 21 bases between them. Germline-derived CDR1 and CDR2 are MNHNS and SASEGT. The length of the CDR3 is 16 residues. CDR3 sequence: CASSELQRAAYNEQYF. CDR3 nucleotide sequence: TGTGCCAGCAGTGAACTCCAGCGGGCGGCCTACAATGAGCAGTACTTC.

In this sample, this clonotype turned up a few times. This chain links TRBV27 with TRBJ1-1; D is unclear. Deletions cut 9 bases from V and 1 base from J, with 12 bases between. Germline V gives CDR1 MNHEY, CDR2 SMNVEV (reference sequence). This CDR3 has 13 residues. CDR3 protein: CASKSQRNTEAFF. For the CDR3, the DNA is TGTGCCAGTAAATCCCAGAGGAACACTGAAGCTTTCTTT.

The V call is TRBV9, the J call TRBJ2-2, with unresolved D. Germline lookup yields CDR1 SGDLS and CDR2 YYNGEE. The CDR3 is made up of 15 amino acids. Deletions cut 3 bases from V and 0 bases from J, with 9 bases between. The CDR3, as DNA: TGTGCCAGCAGCGCGGATATCGCGAACACCGGGGAGCTGTTTTTT. This codes for CASSADIANTGELFF.

The V and J genes are TRBV6-5 and TRBJ1-2; D remains ambiguous. V shed 0 bases and J shed 4 bases, with 15 bases lying between them. The V gene's germline CDR1 is MNHEY and CDR2 SVGAGI. This CDR3 has 16 amino acids. In DNA form, the CDR3 reads TGTGCCAGCAGTTACTCGATTGAGCCTCGTTTCTATGGCTACACCTTC. It encodes CASSYSIEPRFYGYTF.

The chain has TRBV6-1 and TRBJ1-1; tentatively, D is TRBD1 (5 bases). From germline, CDR1 is MNHNS and CDR2 SASEGT. The length of the CDR3 is 15 residues. Trimming took off 5 bases at V and 4 bases at J, with 17 bases between the two ends. CDR3 coding DNA: TGTGCCAGCAGTCCAAAACGCAGGGTGGCCACTGAAGCTTTCTTT. It is translated as CASSPKRRVATEAFF.

The chain uses TRBV2 and TRBJ1-2, with TRBD1 as a possible D gene (6 bases). Trimming removed 8 bases from V and 4 bases from J, with 14 bases in between. Germline V lookup: CDR1 SNHLY, CDR2 FYNNEI. CDR3 length equals 13 residues. CDR3 nucleotide sequence: TGTGCCAGCGGGGCACAGGGTATCTATGGCTACACCTTC. This translates into CASGAQGIYGYTF.

This clonotype was seen a handful of times. The chain links TRBV4-1 to TRBJ1-4; D may be TRBD1 (5 bases). Trimming shortened V by 4 bases and J by 0 bases, and 6 bases separated the two germline ends. CDR1 and CDR2 from the germline V gene are MGHRA and YSYEKL. CDR3 size: 14 residues. CDR3 protein: CASSPGATNEKLFF. In nucleotides, the CDR3 is TGCGCCAGCAGCCCGGGGGCAACTAATGAAAAACTGTTTTTT.

V usage is TRBV7-2 and J usage is TRBJ2-3; the D call may be TRBD1 or TRBD2 (5 bases each). This CDR3 contains 14 residues. V was clipped by 2 bases and J by 4 bases, with 10 bases between them. CDR1 is SGHTA and CDR2 is FQGNSA in the germline V gene. CDR3 amino acids: CASSLSGPADTQYF. The CDR3 DNA follows: TGTGCCAGCAGCTTATCGGGGCCCGCAGATACGCAGTATTTT.

This clonotype came up many times. The chain couples TRBV9 to TRBJ1-1, with D tentatively TRBD1 (6 bases). Germline-derived CDR1 and CDR2 are SGDLS and YYNGEE. V was pared by 4 bases and J by 10 bases, with 20 bases between. This CDR3 contains 14 residues. CDR3 loop: CASSQTFPGARAFF. The CDR3 coding sequence is TGTGCCAGCAGCCAGACTTTCCCGGGGGCGAGAGCTTTCTTT.

Notes on this clonotype: An end of the junction differs from the germline gene, which may be a read error. The rearrangement links TRBV7-9 to TRBJ2-7, with 10 bases identical to TRBD2. Germline V gene sequence: CDR1 SEHNR, CDR2 FQNEAQ (reference sequence). This CDR3 contains 16 residues. DNA for the CDR3: TGTACCAGCAGCTCGGGACTAGCGCTAAGCTCCTACGAGCAGTACTTC. This encodes CTSSSGLALSSYEQYF.

This clonotype turned up a few times. The rearrangement links TRBV5-1 to TRBJ1-1, with D tentatively TRBD1 (5 bases). The CDR3 loop spans 16 amino acids. Germline CDR1 SGHRS, CDR2 YFSETQ. Trimming removed 4 bases from V and 2 bases from J, with 18 bases in between. CDR3 DNA: TGCGCCAGCAGCCCAGAACCCAGGGCTCTCAACACTGAAGCTTTCTTT. Its protein is CASSPEPRALNTEAFF. The variable domain in full, with the rest retrieved from reference TRBV5-1 and TRBJ1-1, is KAGVTQTPRYLIKTRGQQVTLSCSPISGHRSVSWYQQTPGQGLQFLFEYFSETQRNKGNFPGRFSGRQFSNSRSEMNVSTLELGDSALYLCASSPEPRALNTEAFFGQGTRLTVV.

This chain's CDR3 is CASSPGWDNGYTF. The DNA of the CDR3 is TGTGCCAGCAGTCCGGGGTGGGATAATGGCTACACCTTC. The genes are TRBV6-5 and TRBJ1-2; no clear D. Per germline, CDR1 MNHEY and CDR2 SVGAGI. Trimming shortened V by 5 bases and J by 6 bases, and 13 bases separated the two germline ends. The CDR3 has 13 amino acids.

The gene calls are TRBV29-1 and TRBJ2-7; D is unresolved. There are 13 residues in the CDR3. Trimming removed 0 bases at V and 5 bases at J, with 11 bases between. The germline CDR1 and CDR2 sequences are SQVTM and ANQGSEA. CDR3 amino acids: CSVEDQMANEQYF. The DNA for the CDR3 is TGCAGCGTTGAAGATCAGATGGCCAACGAGCAGTACTTC.

This clonotype was picked up a small number of times. The chain is built from TRBV7-2 and TRBJ2-5; D remains unclear. The DNA matches TRBJ2-7 better at its end, which makes the J call doubtful. The CDR3 covers 12 residues. The germline CDR1 and CDR2 sequences are SGHTA and FQGNSA. The DNA of the CDR3 is TGTGCCAGCAGCTTTTTTGGGTGCGAGCAGTACTTC. Residues: CASSFFGCEQYF.

The J gene is TRBJ2-5, the V gene TRBV7-2; the D is unclear. The DNA end is a closer match to TRBJ2-7, so the J assignment may be wrong. This CDR3 is built from 12 residues. The V gene's germline CDR1 is SGHTA and CDR2 FQGNSA. The CDR3, as DNA: TGTGCCAGCAGCTCAATTCACTACGAGCAGTACTTC. Its protein product is CASSSIHYEQYF.

The chain carries TRBV5-6 and TRBJ2-3; tentatively, D is TRBD2 (6 bases). CDR1 is SGHDT and CDR2 is YYEEEE in the germline V gene. The CDR3 contains 14 residues. V lost 3 bases, J lost 3 bases, and 11 bases lay in between. CDR3 protein: CASSSEGTTDTQYF. The CDR3 nucleotides read TGTGCCAGCAGCTCGGAGGGGACTACAGATACGCAGTATTTT.

This clonotype showed up just a few times. J is TRBJ2-1 and V is TRBV4-3; 11 nucleotides align to TRBD2. The trim removed 3 bases at V and 6 bases at J, leaving 7 bases unmatched. The CDR3 is 16 amino acids. The germline V gene encodes CDR1 LGHNA and CDR2 YSLEER. The CDR3 DNA is TGCGCCAGCAGCCAGGCGGGGACTAGCGGCCTCAATGAGCAGTTCTTC. As protein: CASSQAGTSGLNEQFF.

There are a few counts of this clonotype. In DNA form, the CDR3 reads TGTGCCAGCAGTGAATTCTCATGGTACAATGGCTACACCTTC. This codes for CASSEFSWYNGYTF. This chain connects TRBV25-1 to TRBJ1-2; D not certain. CDR3 length equals 14 residues. The V end was cut by 1 base, the J end by 6 bases, with 12 bases between. CDR1 is MGHDK and CDR2 is SYGVNS in the germline V gene.

This clonotype was detected a few times. V and J are TRBV9 and TRBJ2-1, with 16 bases lining up with TRBD2. This CDR3 spans 17 amino acids. Per the germline V gene, CDR1 is SGDLS and CDR2 is YYNGEE. V lost 2 bases to trimming and J lost 2 bases; unmatched junction nucleotides: 1. CDR3 residues: CASSVGLAGGTYNEQFF. As DNA, the CDR3 is TGTGCCAGCAGCGTGGGACTAGCGGGGGGGACCTACAATGAGCAGTTCTTC.

The J gene is TRBJ2-5, the V gene TRBV11-2; no clear D gene. This CDR3 spans 13 amino acids. Deletions cut 3 bases from V and 11 bases from J, with 16 bases between. Germline assignment: CDR1 SGHAT and CDR2 FQNNGV. CDR3 loop: CASSFWLDNEQYF. CDR3 nucleotides: TGTGCCAGCAGCTTTTGGCTTGACAATGAGCAGTACTTC.

The V gene is TRBV29-1, the J gene TRBJ1-2; the D gene is possibly TRBD1 (6 bases). The ends were cut back, 4 bases at V and 0 bases at J, with 18 bases in the middle. The CDR3 covers 16 residues. Germline V gene data show CDR1 as SQVTM and CDR2 as ANQGSEA. CDR3 region: CSVGGGISVANYGYTF. The CDR3 DNA sequence: TGCAGCGTTGGGGGGGGCATCTCTGTTGCTAACTATGGCTACACCTTC. The whole variable domain, remainder taken from reference TRBV29-1 and TRBJ1-2, is SAVISQKPSRDICQRGTSLTIQCQVDSQVTMMFWYRQQPGQSLTLIATANQGSEATYESGFVIDKFPISRPNLTFSTLTVSNMSPEDSSIYLCSVGGGISVANYGYTFGSGTRLTVV.

This rearrangement joins TRBV4-3 to TRBJ2-1, with D uncertain. Germline assignment: CDR1 LGHNA and CDR2 YSLEER. Trimming took 4 bases from V and 0 from J, leaving 19 bases between them. This CDR3 spans 18 amino acids. DNA for the CDR3: TGCGCCAGCAGCCGGTACCCGGATTCCGGATACTCCTACAATGAGCAGTTCTTC. Translation gives CASSRYPDSGYSYNEQFF.

This clonotype appeared a few times. This sequence joins TRBV7-9 and TRBJ1-6; 10 bases line up with TRBD1. The CDR3 loop spans 16 amino acids. CDR1 is SEHNR and CDR2 is FQNEAQ in the germline V gene (reference sequence). V dropped 2 bases and J dropped 5; count of bases not matched to a gene: 3. CDR3 DNA sequence: TGTGCCAGCAGCTTATTTGGGACAGGGGATAATTCACCCCTCCACTTT. The encoded protein is CASSLFGTGDNSPLHF. Looking up the rest from reference TRBV7-9 and TRBJ1-6 gives the full variable domain: DTGVSQNPRHKITKRGQNVTFRCDPISEHNRLYWYRQTLGQGPEFLTYFQNEAQLEKSRLLSDRFSAERPKGSFSTLEIQRTEQGDSAMYLCASSLFGTGDNSPLHFGNGTRLTVT.

This clonotype was observed a handful of times. The rearrangement links TRBV6-1 to TRBJ2-4; 9 bases fit TRBD2. TRBJ2-5 explains the end of the DNA better; the J call may be wrong. The germline CDR1 and CDR2 sequences are MNHNS and SASEGT. The CDR3 runs to 12 residues. CDR3 sequence: CASPLAGETQYF. CDR3 nucleotides: TGTGCCAGCCCACTAGCGGGAGAGACCCAGTACTTC.

This chain uses TRBV18 with TRBJ1-2, with D perhaps TRBD1 (6 bases). From germline, CDR1 is KGHSH and CDR2 LQKENI. V lost 3 bases to trimming and J lost 0 bases, with 11 bases between them. The CDR3 sequence is 15 residues long. The CDR3 is CASSPDRFPNYGYTF. CDR3 bases: TGTGCCAGCTCACCTGACAGGTTCCCTAACTATGGCTACACCTTC.